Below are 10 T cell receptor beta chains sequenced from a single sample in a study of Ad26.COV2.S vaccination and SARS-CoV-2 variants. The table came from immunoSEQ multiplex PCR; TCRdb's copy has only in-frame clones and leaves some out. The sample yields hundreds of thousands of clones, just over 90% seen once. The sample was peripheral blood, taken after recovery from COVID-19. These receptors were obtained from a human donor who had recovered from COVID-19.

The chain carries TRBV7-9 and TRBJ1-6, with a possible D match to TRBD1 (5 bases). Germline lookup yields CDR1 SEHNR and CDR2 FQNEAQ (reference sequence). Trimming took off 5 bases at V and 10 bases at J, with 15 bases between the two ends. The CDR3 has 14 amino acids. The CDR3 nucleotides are TGTGCCAGCAGCCTCCGGGACTTACGATCACCCCTCCACTTT. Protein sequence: CASSLRDLRSPLHF.

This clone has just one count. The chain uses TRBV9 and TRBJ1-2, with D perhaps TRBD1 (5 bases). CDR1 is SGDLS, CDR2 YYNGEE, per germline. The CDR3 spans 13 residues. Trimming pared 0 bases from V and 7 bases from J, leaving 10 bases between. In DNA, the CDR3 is TGTGCCAGCAGCGTAGCGCCAGGGCTTGGCTACACCTTC. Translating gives CASSVAPGLGYTF. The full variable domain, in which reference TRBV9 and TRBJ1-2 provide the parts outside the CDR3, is DSGVTQTPKHLITATGQRVTLRCSPRSGDLSVYWYQQSLDQGLQFLIQYYNGEERAKGNILERFSAQQFPDLHSELNLSSLELGDSALYFCASSVAPGLGYTFGSGTRLTVV.

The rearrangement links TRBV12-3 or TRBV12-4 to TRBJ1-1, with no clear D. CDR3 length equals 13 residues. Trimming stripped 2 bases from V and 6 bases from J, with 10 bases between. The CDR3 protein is CASSLMRAAEAFF. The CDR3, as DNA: TGTGCCAGCAGTTTAATGCGGGCAGCTGAAGCTTTCTTT.

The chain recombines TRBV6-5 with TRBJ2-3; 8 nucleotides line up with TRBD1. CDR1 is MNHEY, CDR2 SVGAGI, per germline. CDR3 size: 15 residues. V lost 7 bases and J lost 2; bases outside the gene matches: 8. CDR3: CASTIRTGTTDTQYF. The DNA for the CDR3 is TGTGCCAGCACCATAAGGACAGGGACCACAGATACGCAGTATTTT.

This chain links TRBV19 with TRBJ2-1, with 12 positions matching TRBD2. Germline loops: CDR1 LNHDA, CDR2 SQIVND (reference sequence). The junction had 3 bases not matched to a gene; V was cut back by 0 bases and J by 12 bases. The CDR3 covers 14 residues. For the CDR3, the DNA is TGTGCCAGTAGTATAGATCAGACTAGCGGGGGGCAGTTCTTC. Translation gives CASSIDQTSGGQFF.

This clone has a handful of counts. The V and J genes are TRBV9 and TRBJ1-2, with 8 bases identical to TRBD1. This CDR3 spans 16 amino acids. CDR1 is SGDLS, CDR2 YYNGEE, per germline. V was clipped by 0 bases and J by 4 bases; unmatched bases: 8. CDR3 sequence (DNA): TGTGCCAGCAGCGTAGGGGACCAAACAGGGGGCTATGGCTACACCTTC. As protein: CASSVGDQTGGYGYTF. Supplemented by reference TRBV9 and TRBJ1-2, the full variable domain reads DSGVTQTPKHLITATGQRVTLRCSPRSGDLSVYWYQQSLDQGLQFLIQYYNGEERAKGNILERFSAQQFPDLHSELNLSSLELGDSALYFCASSVGDQTGGYGYTFGSGTRLTVV.

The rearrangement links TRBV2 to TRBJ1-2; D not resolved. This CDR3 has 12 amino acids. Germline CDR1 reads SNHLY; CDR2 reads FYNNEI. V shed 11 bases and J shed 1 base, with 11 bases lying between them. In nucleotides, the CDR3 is TGTGCCTTATTGCTGGGTAACTATGGCTACACCTTC. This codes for CALLLGNYGYTF.

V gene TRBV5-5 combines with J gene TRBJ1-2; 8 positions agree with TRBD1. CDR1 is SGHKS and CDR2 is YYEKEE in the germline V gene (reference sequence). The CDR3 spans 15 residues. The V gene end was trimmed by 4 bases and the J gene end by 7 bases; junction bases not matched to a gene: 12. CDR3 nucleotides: TGTGCCAGCAGCATTCCCCAGGGGGCCAGATTTGGCTACACCTTC. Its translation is CASSIPQGARFGYTF.

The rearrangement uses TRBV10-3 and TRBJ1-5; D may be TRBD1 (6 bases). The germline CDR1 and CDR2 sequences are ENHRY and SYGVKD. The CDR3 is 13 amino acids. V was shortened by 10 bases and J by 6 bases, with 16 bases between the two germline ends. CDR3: CATGAGLVQPQHF. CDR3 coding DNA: TGTGCCACGGGGGCCGGTTTGGTTCAGCCCCAGCATTTT.

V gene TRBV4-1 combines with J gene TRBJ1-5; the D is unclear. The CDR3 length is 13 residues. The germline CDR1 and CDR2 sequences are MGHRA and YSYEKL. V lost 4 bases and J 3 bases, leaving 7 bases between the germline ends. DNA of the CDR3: TGCGCCAGCAGCCTCCTCCTCAATCAGCCCCAGCATTTT. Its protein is CASSLLLNQPQHF.